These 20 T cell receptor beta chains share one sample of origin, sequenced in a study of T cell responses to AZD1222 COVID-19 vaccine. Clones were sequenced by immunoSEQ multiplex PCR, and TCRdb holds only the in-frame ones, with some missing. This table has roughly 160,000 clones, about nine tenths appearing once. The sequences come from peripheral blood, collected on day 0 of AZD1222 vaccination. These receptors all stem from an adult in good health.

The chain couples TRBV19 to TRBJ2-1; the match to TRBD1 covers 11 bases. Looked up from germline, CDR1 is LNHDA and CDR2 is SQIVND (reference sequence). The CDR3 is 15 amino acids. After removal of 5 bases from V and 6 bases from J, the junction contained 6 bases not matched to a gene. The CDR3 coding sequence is TGTGCCAGTAGTTCCGGACAGGGGGCGCCCAATGAGCAGTTCTTC. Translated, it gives CASSSGQGAPNEQFF.

The CDR3 region has the DNA TGTGCCAGCAGCTTGTATTTGTACACTGAAGCTTTCTTT. The encoded protein is CASSLYLYTEAFF. The chain employs TRBV5-6 and TRBJ1-1; no clear D gene. The CDR3 contains 13 residues. The germline V and J ends were trimmed by 1 base and 3 bases, with 7 bases remaining between them. Germline CDR1 is SGHDT and CDR2 is YYEEEE.

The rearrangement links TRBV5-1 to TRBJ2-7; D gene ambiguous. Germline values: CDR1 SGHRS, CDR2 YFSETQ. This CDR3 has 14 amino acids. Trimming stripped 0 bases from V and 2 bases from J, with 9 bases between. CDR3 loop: CASSLGSSTYEQYF. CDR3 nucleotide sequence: TGCGCCAGCAGCTTGGGTTCATCCACCTACGAGCAGTACTTC.

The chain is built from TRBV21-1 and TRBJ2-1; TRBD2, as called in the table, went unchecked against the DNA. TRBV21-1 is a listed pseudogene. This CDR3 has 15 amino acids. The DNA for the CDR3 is TGTGCCAGCAGCACGCCCTTTACCTACTCGGGTGAGCAGTTCTTC. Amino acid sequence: CASSTPFTYSGEQFF.

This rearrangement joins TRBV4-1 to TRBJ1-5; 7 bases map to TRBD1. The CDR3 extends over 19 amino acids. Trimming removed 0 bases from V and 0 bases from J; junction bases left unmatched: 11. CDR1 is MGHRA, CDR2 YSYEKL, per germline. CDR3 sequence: CASSQEGQTKITSNQPQHF. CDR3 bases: TGCGCCAGCAGCCAAGAGGGACAGACCAAAATAACTAGCAATCAGCCCCAGCATTTT.

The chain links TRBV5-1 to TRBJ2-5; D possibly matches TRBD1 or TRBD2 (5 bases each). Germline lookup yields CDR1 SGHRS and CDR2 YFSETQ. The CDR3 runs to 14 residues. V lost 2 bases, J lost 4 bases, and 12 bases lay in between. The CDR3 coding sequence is TGCGCCAGCAGCTTTCGAGGGGCGAGAGAGACCCAGTACTTC. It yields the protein CASSFRGARETQYF.

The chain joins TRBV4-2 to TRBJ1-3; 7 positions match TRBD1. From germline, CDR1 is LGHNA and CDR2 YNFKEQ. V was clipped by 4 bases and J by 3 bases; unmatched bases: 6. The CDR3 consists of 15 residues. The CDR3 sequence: CASSLGRGLGNTIYF. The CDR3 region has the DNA TGTGCCAGCAGCCTTGGTAGGGGGCTTGGAAACACCATATATTTT.

The CDR3 nucleotides are TGTGCCAGCAGCTTAGGGACAGGGCCTGGAAACACCATATATTTT. Translated, it gives CASSLGTGPGNTIYF. V and J are TRBV7-6 and TRBJ1-3, with 8 bases aligning to TRBD1. Looked up from germline, CDR1 is SGHVS and CDR2 is FNYEAQ. V was clipped by 1 base and J by 2 bases; unmatched bases: 1. The CDR3 totals 15 residues.

DNA for the CDR3: TGTGCCAGCAGACTTTCCGGGACTCTTAATCAGCCCCAGCATTTT. It translates to CASRLSGTLNQPQHF. The chain couples TRBV6-6 to TRBJ1-5, with a possible D match to TRBD1 (5 bases). The CDR3 covers 15 residues. V was pared by 6 bases and J by 4 bases, with 16 bases between. Germline V CDR1 and CDR2: MNHNY, SVGAGI (reference sequence).

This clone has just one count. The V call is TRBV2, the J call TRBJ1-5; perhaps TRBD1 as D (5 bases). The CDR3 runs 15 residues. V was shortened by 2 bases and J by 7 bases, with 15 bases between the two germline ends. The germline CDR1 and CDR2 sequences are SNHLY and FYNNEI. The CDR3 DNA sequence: TGTGCCAGCAGTGAAATAGTAACAGGCGTCCAGCCCCAGCATTTT. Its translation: CASSEIVTGVQPQHF.

This CDR3 is CASSRPGTGNTYEQYF. The CDR3 DNA reads TGTGCCAGCAGCCGTCCCGGGACAGGGAACACCTACGAGCAGTACTTC. This chain uses TRBV7-9 with TRBJ2-7, with 9 positions matching TRBD1. The CDR3 has 16 amino acids. The V gene end was trimmed by 5 bases and the J gene end by 2 bases; junction bases not matched to a gene: 10. Germline V gives CDR1 SEHNR, CDR2 FQNEAQ (reference sequence).

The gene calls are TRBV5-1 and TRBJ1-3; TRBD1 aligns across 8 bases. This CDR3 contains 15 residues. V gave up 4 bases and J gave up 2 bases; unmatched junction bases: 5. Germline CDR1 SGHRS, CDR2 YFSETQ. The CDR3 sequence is CASSLTTGAGNTIYF. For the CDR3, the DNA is TGCGCCAGCAGCCTCACGACAGGGGCTGGAAACACCATATATTTT.

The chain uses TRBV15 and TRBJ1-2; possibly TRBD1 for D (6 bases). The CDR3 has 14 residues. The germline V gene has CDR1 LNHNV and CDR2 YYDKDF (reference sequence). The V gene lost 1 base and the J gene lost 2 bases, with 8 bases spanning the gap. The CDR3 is CATSRGQENYGYTF. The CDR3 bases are TGTGCCACCAGCAGAGGACAGGAGAACTATGGCTACACCTTC.

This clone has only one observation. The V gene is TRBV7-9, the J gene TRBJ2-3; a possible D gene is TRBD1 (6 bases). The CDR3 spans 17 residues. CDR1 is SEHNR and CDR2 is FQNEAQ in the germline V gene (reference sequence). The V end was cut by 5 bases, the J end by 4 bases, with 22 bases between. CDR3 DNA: TGTGCCAGCAGCCCCAGGCTAATGGACAGTATGCCAGATACGCAGTATTTT. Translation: CASSPRLMDSMPDTQYF. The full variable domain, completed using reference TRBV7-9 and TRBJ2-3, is DTGVSQNPRHKITKRGQNVTFRCDPISEHNRLYWYRQTLGQGPEFLTYFQNEAQLEKSRLLSDRFSAERPKGSFSTLEIQRTEQGDSAMYLCASSPRLMDSMPDTQYFGPGTRLTVL.

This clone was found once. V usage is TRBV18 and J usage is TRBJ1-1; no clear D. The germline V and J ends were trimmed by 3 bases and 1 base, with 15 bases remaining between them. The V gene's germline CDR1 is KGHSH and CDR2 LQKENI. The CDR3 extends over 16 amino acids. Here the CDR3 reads CASSPIGGFRNTEAFF. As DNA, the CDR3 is TGTGCCAGCTCACCCATTGGTGGATTTCGGAACACTGAAGCTTTCTTT.

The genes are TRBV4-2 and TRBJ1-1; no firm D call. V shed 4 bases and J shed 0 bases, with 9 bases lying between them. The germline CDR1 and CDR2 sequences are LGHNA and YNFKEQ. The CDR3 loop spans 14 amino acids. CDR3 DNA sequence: TGTGCCAGCAGCCTAGGGCGAATGAACACTGAAGCTTTCTTT. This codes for CASSLGRMNTEAFF.

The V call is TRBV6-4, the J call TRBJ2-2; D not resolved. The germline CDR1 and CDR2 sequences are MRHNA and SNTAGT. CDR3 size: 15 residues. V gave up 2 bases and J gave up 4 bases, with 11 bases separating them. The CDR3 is CASSDESTPTGELFF. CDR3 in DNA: TGTGCCAGCAGTGACGAGTCAACCCCCACCGGGGAGCTGTTTTTT.

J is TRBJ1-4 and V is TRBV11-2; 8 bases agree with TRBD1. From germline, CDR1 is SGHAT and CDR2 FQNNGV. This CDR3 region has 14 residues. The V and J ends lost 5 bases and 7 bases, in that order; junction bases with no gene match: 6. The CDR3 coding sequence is TGTGCCAGCAGCCCTAGACAGGGGTTTGAAAAACTGTTTTTT. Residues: CASSPRQGFEKLFF.

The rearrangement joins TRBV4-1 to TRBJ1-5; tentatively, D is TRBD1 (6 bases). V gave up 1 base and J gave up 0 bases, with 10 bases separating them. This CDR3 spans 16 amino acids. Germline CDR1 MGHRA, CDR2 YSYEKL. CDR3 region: CASSQGFRGSNQPQHF. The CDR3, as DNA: TGCGCCAGCAGCCAAGGTTTCAGGGGTAGCAATCAGCCCCAGCATTTT.

The CDR3 DNA is TGTGCCAGCAGCTTATTGCCAGCGGGGGGGCCCTACAATGAGCAGTTCTTC. Translated: CASSLLPAGGPYNEQFF. This chain links TRBV7-2 with TRBJ2-1, with TRBD2 matching 10 bases. Germline V CDR1 and CDR2: SGHTA, FQGNSA. J gave up 2 bases and V 2 bases, and 6 bases lay outside the gene matches. This CDR3 comprises 17 residues.